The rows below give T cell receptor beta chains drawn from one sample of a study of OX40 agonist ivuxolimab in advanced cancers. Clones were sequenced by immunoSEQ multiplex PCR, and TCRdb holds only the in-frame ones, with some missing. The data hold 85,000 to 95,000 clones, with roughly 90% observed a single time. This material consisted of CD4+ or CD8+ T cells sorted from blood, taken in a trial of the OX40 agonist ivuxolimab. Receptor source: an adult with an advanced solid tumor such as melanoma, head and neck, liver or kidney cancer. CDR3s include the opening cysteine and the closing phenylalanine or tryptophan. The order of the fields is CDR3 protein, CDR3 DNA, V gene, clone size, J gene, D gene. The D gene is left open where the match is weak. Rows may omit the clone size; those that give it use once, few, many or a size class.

CASMGRGYEQYF TGTGCCAGCATGGGCAGGGGCTACGAGCAGTACTTC TRBV6-1 . TRBJ2-7 .
CASSLATNTGELFF TGTGCCAGCAGCTTGGCGACAAACACCGGGGAGCTGTTTTTT TRBV5-5 . TRBJ2-2 .
CASSSPMVAGNIQYF TGTGCCAGCAGCTCTCCAATGGTGGCAGGGAACATTCAGTACTTC TRBV27 . TRBJ2-4 .
CASSIGQGLPAFF TGTGCCAGTAGTATCGGACAGGGTCTCCCAGCTTTCTTT TRBV19 once TRBJ1-1 TRBD1
CAWSDAPMEQFF TGTGCCTGGAGTGACGCACCCATGGAGCAGTTCTTC TRBV30 once TRBJ2-1 .
CASSLVGGQGEYGYTF TGTGCCAGCAGTTTAGTCGGGGGACAGGGGGAATATGGCTACACCTTC TRBV28 few TRBJ1-2 TRBD1
CASSYSSPYEQYF TGTGCCAGCAGTTACTCGAGCCCCTACGAGCAGTACTTC TRBV6-5 . TRBJ2-7 .
CASSHLTSFSYNEQFF TGTGCCAGCAGTCACTTGACTAGTTTCTCCTACAATGAGCAGTTCTTC TRBV28 . TRBJ2-1 .
CASSSGGLTQETQYF TGTGCCAGCAGCTCGGGGGGACTCACACAAGAGACCCAGTACTTC TRBV7-8 . TRBJ2-5 TRBD2
CASSADGSGANVLTF TGTGCCAGCAGTGCTGACGGTTCTGGGGCCAACGTCCTGACTTTC TRBV2 . TRBJ2-6 .
CASISGTGVTGELFF TGTGCCAGCATCTCCGGGACAGGGGTCACCGGGGAGCTGTTTTTT TRBV11-2 . TRBJ2-2 TRBD1
CAISAQTGLAGARYTGELFF TGTGCCATCAGTGCTCAAACGGGACTAGCGGGAGCCCGCTACACCGGGGAGCTGTTTTTT TRBV10-3 . TRBJ2-2 TRBD2
CASSREWGIETQYF TGCGCCAGCAGCCGTGAATGGGGGATCGAGACCCAGTACTTC TRBV4-3 . TRBJ2-5 .
CASSIQGAMQFF TGTGCCAGTAGTATCCAGGGGGCTATGCAGTTCTTC TRBV19 . TRBJ2-1 TRBD1
CASSAQGAWTEAFF TGTGCCAGCAGCGCACAGGGGGCTTGGACTGAAGCTTTCTTT TRBV9 . TRBJ1-1 TRBD1
CASSQTIDKNEQYF TGCGCCAGCAGCCAGACAATAGACAAAAACGAGCAGTACTTC TRBV4-3 . TRBJ2-7 .
CASSVGGLQETQYF TGTGCCAGCAGCGTAGGGGGGCTACAAGAGACCCAGTACTTC TRBV9 once TRBJ2-5 .
CASSSNPGNTIYF TGTGCCAGCAGTTCAAATCCCGGAAACACCATATATTTT TRBV28 . TRBJ1-3 .
CASSQAGTGNTEAFF TGTGCCAGCAGTCAAGCCGGGACAGGTAACACTGAAGCTTTCTTT TRBV5-7 . TRBJ1-1 TRBD1
CASSKTSGDSYNEQFF TGTGCCAGCAGCAAAACTAGCGGGGATTCCTACAATGAGCAGTTCTTC TRBV11-3 . TRBJ2-1 TRBD2
CASSAWTRQETQYF TGTGCCAGCAGCGCTTGGACCAGACAAGAGACCCAGTACTTC TRBV25-1 . TRBJ2-5 .
CASSLTPSSYNEQFF TGTGCCAGCAGCTTAACTCCTAGCTCCTACAATGAGCAGTTCTTC TRBV7-2 . TRBJ2-1 .
CASRLLMSSGANVLTF TGTGCCAGCAGATTGCTAATGAGCTCTGGGGCCAACGTCCTGACTTTC TRBV5-6 . TRBJ2-6 .
CASSKGQGGTEAFF TGTGCCAGTAGTAAGGGACAGGGCGGGACTGAAGCTTTCTTT TRBV19 . TRBJ1-1 TRBD1
CASSLTSGRETQYF TGTGCCAGTAGTCTTACTAGCGGTCGAGAGACCCAGTACTTC TRBV19 . TRBJ2-5 TRBD2
CASGTRRTDTQYF TGTGCCAGTGGGACTAGAAGGACAGATACGCAGTATTTT TRBV2 . TRBJ2-3 TRBD2
CSVEDSVTYEQYF TGCAGCGTTGAAGATTCCGTTACCTACGAGCAGTACTTC TRBV29-1 . TRBJ2-7 .
CASSPTHITGDYGYTF TGCGCCAGCAGCCCAACGCACATTACAGGGGATTATGGCTACACCTTC TRBV5-1 . TRBJ1-2 TRBD1
CASSYSQQVLGELFF TGTGCCAGCAGTTACTCCCAGCAGGTTCTCGGGGAGCTGTTTTTT TRBV6-5 once TRBJ2-2 .
CAISESLLGAFF TGTGCCATCAGTGAGTCTCTATTGGGAGCTTTCTTT TRBV10-3 . TRBJ1-1 .
CASSDRANTEAFF TGTGCCAGCAGTGACAGAGCGAACACTGAAGCTTTCTTT TRBV6-4 once TRBJ1-1 .
CASSLGTSGSYEQYF TGTGCCAGCAGCCTGGGGACTAGCGGCTCCTACGAGCAGTACTTC TRBV7-9 . TRBJ2-7 TRBD2
CASSYYLGATGNTIYF TGTGCCAGCAGTTACTACCTGGGGGCTACTGGAAACACCATATATTTT TRBV6-6 . TRBJ1-3 .
CASSFSPYTEAFF TGTGCCAGCAGTTTCTCCCCTTACACTGAAGCTTTCTTT TRBV27 . TRBJ1-1 .
CASSPIQGNYNEQFF TGTGCCAGCTCACCAATCCAGGGAAATTACAATGAGCAGTTCTTC TRBV18 . TRBJ2-1 .
CAISDRDTGELFF TGTGCCATCAGTGACAGGGACACCGGGGAGCTGTTTTTT TRBV10-3 . TRBJ2-2 .
CASSNGLAGGREQFF TGCGCCAGCAGCAACGGTCTAGCGGGAGGGCGTGAGCAGTTCTTC TRBV5-1 . TRBJ2-1 TRBD2
CASSLNRGDEKLFF TGCGCCAGCAGCCTGAACAGGGGGGATGAAAAACTGTTTTTT TRBV5-1 once TRBJ1-4 TRBD1
CASSLYRGTGELFF TGTGCCAGCAGCTTATATCGGGGAACCGGGGAGCTGTTTTTT TRBV11-2 . TRBJ2-2 .
CASSQTTGITGELFF TGTGCCAGTAGTCAAACGACAGGGATTACCGGGGAGCTGTTTTTT TRBV19 . TRBJ2-2 TRBD1
CASSRDREAGANVLTF TGTGCCAGCAGTAGGGACAGGGAAGCGGGGGCCAACGTCCTGACTTTC TRBV28 . TRBJ2-6 TRBD1
CSSARGQETQYF TGCAGCTCCGCGAGAGGGCAAGAGACCCAGTACTTC TRBV29-1 . TRBJ2-5 .